This T cell receptor beta chain was profiled in a study of blood T cells in healthy people across ages. A remark on this clonotype: The target antigen is unknown.

Between the trimmed V and J ends, which lost 0 bases and 2 bases, there was a span of 16 bases. Per the germline V gene, CDR1 is SGHTS and CDR2 is YDEGEE. This CDR3 has 17 residues. Overall study results and limits: Strong correlation existed between TCR beta diversity and naive T cell percentage.

It was with a sample-barcoded 5' primer and a J-beta primer mix that a second PCR of about 6 to 12 cycles was run. Each cDNA molecule was tagged by a template-switch adaptor with 12 random nucleotides. TCRdb itself ran the 5' RACE reads through MiXCR, one entry per CDR3 protein. The table has under 800,000 distinct CDR3 sequences, roughly 45% seen once. Every donor provided roughly 10 milliliters of peripheral blood. The gene calls are TRBV5-8 and TRBJ2-3; tentative D call: TRBD2 (6 bases). The source material was blood. The source of this sequence is a woman between 55 and 75 years old in good health. The CDR3 spells CASSLATLGGYTDTQYF. The CDR3 bases are TGTGCCAGCAGCTTGGCTACCCTCGGGGGTTACACAGATACGCAGTATTTT.